A selection of T cell receptor beta chains follows, all from one sample in a study of a mutant IDH1 vaccine in newly diagnosed glioma. Assay used: immunoSEQ multiplex PCR; TCRdb lists only in-frame clones, some missing. The sample contains about 54,000 clones, approximately 80% of which appear only once. Sequenced material: PBMCs, taken from a glioma patient treated with radiotherapy, temozolomide or both. Source of these receptors: a man between 18 and 35 years old with glioma. The CDR3 runs from the conserved cysteine through the conserved F or W.

v_call: TRBV5-6; j_call: TRBJ2-5; cdr3_aa: CASSSRTGLMETQYF
v_call: TRBV9; j_call: TRBJ2-3; cdr3_aa: CASTPVGGLPTDTQYF
v_call: TRBV19; j_call: TRBJ2-7; cdr3_aa: CASSLSSLGSYEQYF
v_call: TRBV6-5; j_call: TRBJ2-7; cdr3_aa: CASRPRKAGTYEQYF
v_call: TRBV10-3; j_call: TRBJ1-2; cdr3_aa: CAISLEGPLYGYTF
v_call: TRBV4-1; j_call: TRBJ1-4; cdr3_aa: CASSPGQGPGEKLFF
v_call: TRBV4-3; j_call: TRBJ2-3; cdr3_aa: CASSQGPQRAFTDTQYF
v_call: TRBV7-2; j_call: TRBJ2-7; cdr3_aa: CASSLPSGLAGGGYEQYF
v_call: TRBV30; j_call: TRBJ1-4; cdr3_aa: CAWSVSDEKLFF
v_call: TRBV29-1; j_call: TRBJ2-7; cdr3_aa: CSVEVGASGSISEQYF
v_call: TRBV6-5; j_call: TRBJ1-2; cdr3_aa: CASKQNYGYTF
v_call: TRBV7-2; j_call: TRBJ1-2; cdr3_aa: CASSLARSHGGYTF
v_call: TRBV2; j_call: TRBJ2-4; cdr3_aa: CASIPVVNGGIQYF
v_call: TRBV6-1; j_call: TRBJ1-2; cdr3_aa: CASSPGQKDNYGYTF
v_call: TRBV5-4; j_call: TRBJ1-1; cdr3_aa: CASSSWTEMNTEAFF
v_call: TRBV9; j_call: TRBJ1-4; cdr3_aa: CASSRGGGIEKLFF
v_call: TRBV7-2; j_call: TRBJ1-6; cdr3_aa: CASSPTDSDNSPLHF
v_call: TRBV27; j_call: TRBJ1-1; cdr3_aa: CASSWQGNTEAFF
v_call: TRBV6-4; j_call: TRBJ2-3; cdr3_aa: CASSDDGGVANTQYF
v_call: TRBV6-1; j_call: TRBJ1-1; cdr3_aa: CASTLDIDDTEAFF
v_call: TRBV5-1; j_call: TRBJ2-7; cdr3_aa: CASRTGAGREEQYF
v_call: TRBV28; j_call: TRBJ2-7; cdr3_aa: CASRPTGEDEQYF
v_call: TRBV30; j_call: TRBJ1-1; cdr3_aa: CAWWGGVLPRGTEAFF